The rows below give T cell receptor beta chains drawn from one sample of a study of cytomegalovirus exposure and HLA in healthy donors. Using immunoSEQ multiplex PCR, the repertoire was profiled, and TCRdb retains in-frame clones only, with some absent. The sample has under 200,000 clones; roughly 82% are singletons. The sequencing sample was made of PBMCs. All receptors come from a girl aged 10-17 years in good health and CMV-seropositive. Each CDR3 is given with its conserved first and last residue. A D gene is named only where the DNA matches it firmly. Only part of the rows carry a size: once, few, many, or a class if the clone is expanded.

clone size	J gene	V gene	D gene	CDR3 protein	CDR3 DNA
.	TRBJ2-1	TRBV5-4	TRBD2	CASSLGLAGDEQFF	TGTGCCAGCAGCTTGGGACTAGCGGGAGATGAGCAGTTCTTC
.	TRBJ2-2	TRBV18	.	CASSPPWQGNGELFF	TGTGCCAGCTCACCACCGTGGCAGGGGAACGGGGAGCTGTTTTTT
.	TRBJ2-2	TRBV4-1	.	CASSQGTGGDPNTGELFF	TGCGCCAGCAGCCAAGGCACTGGCGGTGATCCGAACACCGGGGAGCTGTTTTTT
.	TRBJ2-7	TRBV7-2	.	CASSFEQGNEQYF	TGTGCCAGCAGCTTCGAACAGGGAAACGAGCAGTACTTC
.	TRBJ2-3	TRBV28	TRBD2	CASSLTSGSGDTQYF	TGTGCCAGCAGCCTGACTAGCGGATCAGGAGATACGCAGTATTTT
.	TRBJ2-7	TRBV19	TRBD2	CASSGRGYYEQYF	TGTGCCAGTAGCGGGCGGGGGTACTACGAGCAGTACTTC
.	TRBJ1-5	TRBV6-1	.	CASSVPRLEGNQPQHF	TGTGCCAGCAGTGTGCCTAGGCTCGAGGGCAATCAGCCCCAGCATTTT
once	TRBJ2-5	TRBV28	.	CASSLGGGETQYF	TGTGCCAGCAGTTTGGGAGGGGGAGAGACCCAGTACTTC
.	TRBJ2-5	TRBV18	.	CASSTDIKQETQYF	TGTGCCAGCTCAACCGACATCAAACAAGAGACCCAGTACTTC
.	TRBJ1-1	TRBV7-9	.	CASSFGGGTEAFF	TGTGCCAGCAGCTTTGGGGGGGGGACTGAAGCTTTCTTT
.	TRBJ1-1	TRBV5-1	.	CASSATGMNTEAFF	TGCGCCAGCAGCGCAACAGGGATGAACACTGAAGCTTTCTTT
.	TRBJ1-2	TRBV5-1	TRBD1	CASSLIGQGAQNYGYTF	TGCGCCAGCAGCTTGATCGGACAGGGGGCACAGAACTATGGCTACACCTTC
.	TRBJ1-5	TRBV27	.	CASSLVGVDQPQHF	TGTGCCAGCAGTTTAGTAGGGGTGGATCAGCCCCAGCATTTT
.	TRBJ2-2	TRBV28	TRBD2	CASSSGTSGGMGELFF	TGTGCCAGCAGTTCCGGGACTAGCGGGGGAATGGGGGAGCTGTTTTTT
.	TRBJ2-5	TRBV15	TRBD2	CATSVRTSGVETQYF	TGTGCCACCAGCGTAAGGACTAGCGGGGTAGAGACCCAGTACTTC
.	TRBJ2-3	TRBV10-2	TRBD2	CASSERQRGGTDTQYF	TGCGCCAGCAGTGAGCGGCAGCGGGGGGGCACAGATACGCAGTATTTT
.	TRBJ2-1	TRBV11-2	.	CASSIRTQGMNEQFF	TGTGCCAGCAGTATAAGAACGCAGGGTATGAATGAGCAGTTCTTC
.	TRBJ1-2	TRBV19	.	CASSMKRDGYTF	TGTGCCAGTAGTATGAAACGAGATGGCTACACCTTC
.	TRBJ2-7	TRBV27	TRBD1	CASSLDRGFEQYF	TGTGCCAGCAGCCTAGACAGGGGTTTTGAGCAGTACTTC
.	TRBJ2-3	TRBV9	TRBD2	CASSPRTSGRPDTQYF	TGTGCCAGCAGCCCTCGGACTAGCGGGAGGCCAGATACGCAGTATTTT
.	TRBJ1-1	TRBV7-7	.	CASSPRVELNTEAFF	TGTGCTAGCAGCCCCCGTGTAGAGTTGAACACTGAAGCTTTCTTT
.	TRBJ1-1	TRBV29-1	.	CNSIRTWDTEAFF	TGCAACAGCATTCGGACATGGGACACTGAAGCTTTCTTT
.	TRBJ2-5	TRBV29-1	.	CSVDLAIGETQYF	TGCAGCGTTGACCTAGCGATCGGAGAGACCCAGTACTTC
.	TRBJ1-4	TRBV15	.	CATSREVLTTNEKLFF	TGTGCCACCAGCAGAGAAGTACTTACAACTAATGAAAAACTGTTTTTT
.	TRBJ2-5	TRBV18	TRBD1	CASSPHPPWWDSGRGDQETQYF	TGTGCCAGCTCACCACACCCGCCTTGGTGGGACAGCGGCCGAGGGGATCAAGAGACCCAGTACTTC
.	TRBJ1-1	TRBV7-9	.	CASSPSRGGTEAFF	TGTGCCAGCAGCCCCAGTAGGGGTGGCACTGAAGCTTTCTTT
.	TRBJ2-1	TRBV11-2	TRBD2	CASSLVKLAEGNEQFF	TGTGCCAGCAGCTTAGTTAAGCTAGCGGAGGGCAATGAGCAGTTCTTC
.	TRBJ2-3	TRBV5-1	TRBD2	CASGPGASGGRDTQYF	TGCGCCAGCGGGCCGGGGGCTAGCGGGGGTAGAGATACGCAGTATTTT
.	TRBJ2-7	TRBV5-1	TRBD1	CASSLEGQGGEQYF	TGCGCCAGCAGCTTGGAGGGACAGGGCGGCGAGCAGTACTTC
.	TRBJ1-4	TRBV7-2	.	CASRSSGSGDGKLFF	TGTGCCAGCAGATCGTCCGGCTCTGGAGACGGAAAACTGTTTTTT
.	TRBJ1-1	TRBV5-6	.	CASSLGTLFMNTEAFF	TGTGCCAGCAGCTTGGGGACATTGTTCATGAACACTGAAGCTTTCTTT
.	TRBJ2-3	TRBV5-1	.	CASRQDSGDTQYF	TGCGCCAGCAGACAGGACAGCGGCGATACGCAGTATTTT
.	TRBJ2-7	TRBV28	.	CASRPSGNSYEQYF	TGTGCCAGCAGGCCCTCCGGGAACTCCTACGAGCAGTACTTC
.	TRBJ2-5	TRBV25-1	.	CASSLPGGISVQYF	TGTGCCAGCAGCCTCCCTGGGGGGATTAGTGTCCAGTACTTC
.	TRBJ2-1	TRBV4-3	TRBD2	CASSQDLTASGVNEQFF	TGCGCCAGCAGCCAAGATCTTACGGCTAGCGGGGTGAATGAGCAGTTCTTC
.	TRBJ1-5	TRBV6-5	TRBD1	CASSIDRGGNQPQHF	TGTGCCAGCAGTATTGACAGGGGAGGCAATCAGCCCCAGCATTTT
.	TRBJ2-7	TRBV27	TRBD1	CASSSTGAYEQYF	TGTGCCAGCAGTTCCACAGGGGCCTACGAGCAGTACTTC